The rows below give T cell receptor beta chains drawn from one sample of a study of T cell changes during pregnancy in multiple sclerosis. Sequencing was performed with immunoSEQ multiplex PCR; in TCRdb, only in-frame clones are kept and a portion is missing. Of fewer than 85,000 clones detected, roughly nine tenths appear once; the ten largest clones hold approximately 1.6%. Sequenced here: peripheral blood, sampled in the first trimester of pregnancy. The source is a female donor in good health, enrolled as a control in a pregnancy study. CDR3s include the opening cysteine and the closing phenylalanine or tryptophan. Each record gives: clone size, D gene, V gene, J gene, CDR3 DNA, CDR3 protein. The D gene is left open where the match is weak. Only part of the rows carry a size: once, few, many, or a class if the clone is expanded.

.	TRBD2	TRBV19	TRBJ2-3	TGTGCCAGTAGTCCAACTAGCGGGAGCGCAGATACGCAGTATTTT	CASSPTSGSADTQYF
.	.	TRBV28	TRBJ2-7	TGTGCCAGCACAGGGGTTCTTGAGTACGAGCAGTACTTC	CASTGVLEYEQYF
.	.	TRBV29-1	TRBJ1-1	TGCAGCGTTGAGCGGATGAAGGATGAAGCTTTCTTT	CSVERMKDEAFF
.	TRBD2	TRBV18	TRBJ2-7	TGTGCCAGCTCACCGATGACTAGCGGGAGAGGGTACGAGCAGTACTTC	CASSPMTSGRGYEQYF
few	TRBD1	TRBV29-1	TRBJ1-1	TGCAGCGTTGAATCTGGACAGGGGATGGAAGCTTTCTTT	CSVESGQGMEAFF
.	TRBD2	TRBV28	TRBJ2-1	TGTGCCAGCAGTCTTCCGGGGACTAGCGCCTTCAATGAGCAGTTCTTC	CASSLPGTSAFNEQFF
.	TRBD2	TRBV4-2	TRBJ2-7	TGTGCCAGCAGCCAAACTAGCGGGCCCTCCTACGAGCAGTACTTC	CASSQTSGPSYEQYF
.	.	TRBV5-1	TRBJ2-2	TGCGCCAGCAGCTTGCGGGGGAACACCGGGGAGCTGTTTTTT	CASSLRGNTGELFF
.	.	TRBV28	TRBJ2-3	TGTGCCAGCACCCCTCGGGCTAGCGAGAAACAAGATACGCAGTATTTT	CASTPRASEKQDTQYF
.	TRBD2	TRBV9	TRBJ2-3	TGTGCCAGCAGCGTAGTAACTAGCGGGAGAAATACGCAGTATTTT	CASSVVTSGRNTQYF
.	.	TRBV27	TRBJ2-7	TGTGCCAGCGGAGACAGGCCCTACTCCGGGGAGCAGTACTTC	CASGDRPYSGEQYF
.	TRBD2	TRBV5-1	TRBJ2-7	TGCGCCAGCAGCTTGATGGCTAGCGGGGAGGCTCTATACGAGCAGTACTTC	CASSLMASGEALYEQYF
.	.	TRBV27	TRBJ1-4	TGTGCCAGCAGTTTCAGGGAGGGGCAGGAAAAACTGTTTTTT	CASSFREGQEKLFF
.	.	TRBV7-2	TRBJ2-1	TGTGCCAGCAGCACCGCTAGGTACAATGAGCAGTTCTTC	CASSTARYNEQFF
.	TRBD1	TRBV28	TRBJ2-7	TGTGCCAGCAGTTCGACCGGGACAGGACTTTACGAGCAGTACTTC	CASSSTGTGLYEQYF
.	.	TRBV27	TRBJ2-1	TGTGCCAGCAGCCGGGACTCAAGCTCCTACAATGAGCAGTTCTTC	CASSRDSSSYNEQFF
.	TRBD1	TRBV6-5	TRBJ2-3	TGTGCCAGCAGTTATCGACAGGGGCTCCTGGCAGATACGCAGTATTTT	CASSYRQGLLADTQYF
.	.	TRBV2	TRBJ1-1	TGTGCCAGTAACAGGGATCGAAACACTGAAGCTTTCTTT	CASNRDRNTEAFF
once	.	TRBV9	TRBJ1-2	TGTGCCAGCAGTCCAGGACAGTCCTTCTATGGCTACACCTTC	CASSPGQSFYGYTF
.	TRBD2	TRBV19	TRBJ2-1	TGTGCCAGTAGCACCCCCCGAGGTGGCGGGAGGGACCCTGAGCAGTTCTTC	CASSTPRGGGRDPEQFF
.	TRBD2	TRBV10-3	TRBJ2-3	TGTGCCATCAGTGAGTCGACTAGCGCAGATACGCAGTATTTT	CAISESTSADTQYF
.	.	TRBV7-9	TRBJ1-4	TGTGCCAGCAGCCCGCTCGGTGCAACTAATGAAAAACTGTTTTTT	CASSPLGATNEKLFF
once	.	TRBV7-8	TRBJ1-5	TGTGCCAGCAGCTTAGATTCGGTCCATCAGCCCCAGCATTTT	CASSLDSVHQPQHF
.	.	TRBV27	TRBJ2-5	TGTGCCAGCAGTTTAGTAGGGGGGTACGTGCGGGACAGCCAAGAGACCCAGTACTTC	CASSLVGGYVRDSQETQYF
.	.	TRBV4-1	TRBJ2-6	TGCGCCAGCAGCTTCTCAGGGGCTGGGGCCAACGTCCTGACTTTC	CASSFSGAGANVLTF
.	TRBD1	TRBV25-1	TRBJ2-2	TGTGCCAGCAGTGAATGGGACAGGGAGGCCACCGGGGAGCTGTTTTTT	CASSEWDREATGELFF
.	.	TRBV13	TRBJ2-3	TGTGCCAGCAGCTCACAGCGCACAGATACGCAGTATTTT	CASSSQRTDTQYF
.	TRBD2	TRBV27	TRBJ2-7	TGTGCCAGCAGTTTATCGATTAGCGGGGGCAAGGGACCCGCCCACGAGCAGTACTTC	CASSLSISGGKGPAHEQYF
.	.	TRBV28	TRBJ1-6	TGTGCCAGCAGCCCAGGGGTTTCACCCCTCCACTTT	CASSPGVSPLHF
.	TRBD2	TRBV5-1	TRBJ2-1	TGCGCCAGCAGCATACAACCGGGACTAGTGGCGGAGCAGTTCTTC	CASSIQPGLVAEQFF
.	TRBD1	TRBV28	TRBJ1-4	TGTGCCAGCAGTTACCCGACAGGGGGCCCCGAAAAACTGTTTTTT	CASSYPTGGPEKLFF
.	TRBD2	TRBV2	TRBJ2-5	TGTGCCAGCACCGGACTAGCGGTCCGCCCGTACTTC	CASTGLAVRPYF
.	TRBD1	TRBV29-1	TRBJ1-1	TGCAGCGTGGACCCTACAGGGGGTACTGAAGCTTTCTTT	CSVDPTGGTEAFF
.	TRBD1	TRBV5-1	TRBJ2-7	TGCGCCAGCAGCCTCGGACCCTCCGGACAGGGGGCCCACGAGCAGTACTTC	CASSLGPSGQGAHEQYF
.	TRBD2	TRBV7-2	TRBJ2-3	TGTGCCAGCAGCCGTGGGGCGGGAGGTCTATCAGATACGCAGTATTTT	CASSRGAGGLSDTQYF
once	.	TRBV19	TRBJ2-7	TGTGCCAGTAGTATAGCGAGCGTTGAACTAGCCGGAACTACCTACGAGCAGTACTTC	CASSIASVELAGTTYEQYF
.	.	TRBV5-4	TRBJ2-7	TGTGCCAGCAGCTTGACGGTAGACTCCTACGAGCAGTACTTC	CASSLTVDSYEQYF
.	.	TRBV5-1	TRBJ2-3	TGCGCCAGCAGCTTGGACTCGATCGCGCAGTATTTT	CASSLDSIAQYF
.	TRBD1	TRBV14	TRBJ2-3	TGTGCCAGCAGCCACCCCCCGGGACAGGGCACAGATACGCAGTATTTT	CASSHPPGQGTDTQYF
.	.	TRBV14	TRBJ2-1	TGTGCCAGCAGCCAAGGTGTTTCGGACTTTGAGCAGTTCTTC	CASSQGVSDFEQFF
.	.	TRBV5-1	TRBJ2-3	TGCGCCAGCAGCTTGTGGTTAGCGAGCACAGATACGCAGTATTTT	CASSLWLASTDTQYF
.	TRBD2	TRBV28	TRBJ2-5	TGTGCCAGCAGTTTACGGGGGACGGGAGGGGAGACCCAGTACTTC	CASSLRGTGGETQYF
.	TRBD1	TRBV5-1	TRBJ1-5	TGCGCCAGCAGCTATGGCGACAGGGGGCCAAATCAGCCCCAGCATTTT	CASSYGDRGPNQPQHF